Listed here are 24 T cell receptor beta chains from one sample, sequenced in a study of long-term antiretroviral therapy in people with HIV. It was version v3.0 of the immunoSEQ assay that was run at survey level. Clones were sequenced by immunoSEQ multiplex PCR, and TCRdb holds only the in-frame ones, with some missing. The sample gives some 1,800 clones, 80% to 90% of which show up once; 3% to 4% is in the top ten. Sample: unsorted PBMCs, taken 0.7 years after starting antiretroviral therapy. All receptors derive from a woman in her 50s with HIV.

The sample holds one count of this clone. This chain joins TRBV10-3 and TRBJ2-1; 8 positions agree with TRBD2. The CDR3 has 14 amino acids. Looked up from germline, CDR1 is ENHRY and CDR2 is SYGVKD. J was trimmed by 5 bases and V by 6 bases; bases with no gene match: 6. The CDR3 sequence: CAISPSGYDNEQFF. The CDR3 DNA is TGTGCCATCAGCCCTAGCGGGTATGACAATGAGCAGTTCTTC.

DNA of the CDR3: TGTGCCAGCAGCCAACAGACTAGCGGGGCTGGCTACAATGAGCAGTTCTTC. Amino acids: CASSQQTSGAGYNEQFF. The chain joins TRBV14 to TRBJ2-1; 11 positions match TRBD2. The germline CDR1 and CDR2 sequences are SGHDN and FVKESK. CDR3 length equals 17 residues. The trim removed 2 bases at V and 3 bases at J, leaving 6 bases unmatched.

CDR3 nucleotides: TGTGCCAGCAGCCCAGTCAACGAGCAGTACTTC. Encoded protein: CASSPVNEQYF. The chain employs TRBV7-8 and TRBJ2-7; unclear D gene. The V and J ends lost 5 bases and 5 bases respectively, with 7 bases between them. CDR3 length equals 11 residues. Germline CDR1 reads SGHVS; CDR2 reads FQNEAQ.

V and J are TRBV9 and TRBJ1-2; D is perhaps TRBD1 (5 bases). Germline V gives CDR1 SGDLS, CDR2 YYNGEE. This CDR3 has 13 amino acids. V was pared by 0 bases and J by 4 bases, with 7 bases between. This CDR3 reads CASSVGGLYGYTF. DNA of the CDR3: TGTGCCAGCAGCGTAGGGGGACTCTATGGCTACACCTTC.

In its sample, this clone was seen a few times. The chain uses TRBV7-2 and TRBJ2-1; no definite D call. CDR3 length equals 15 residues. With 1 base removed from V and 0 bases from J, the gap between germline ends came to 7 bases. In germline, CDR1 is SGHTA, CDR2 FQGNSA. CDR3 DNA sequence: TGTGCCAGCAGCTTAGACTATAGCTCCTACAATGAGCAGTTCTTC. It encodes CASSLDYSSYNEQFF.

J is TRBJ2-2 and V is TRBV19, with 9 bases lining up with TRBD1. This CDR3 contains 11 residues. Germline V CDR1 and CDR2: LNHDA, SQIVND (reference sequence). V was pared by 8 bases and J by 15 bases, with 7 bases of the junction left unmatched. CDR3 coding DNA: TGTGCCAGTCAAACGGACAGGGGAATGTTTTTT. This gives the protein CASQTDRGMFF.

The V call is TRBV5-1, the J call TRBJ2-6; no firm D call. Germline-derived CDR1 and CDR2 are SGHRS and YFSETQ. The CDR3 is 13 residues long. V gave up 3 bases and J gave up 2 bases, with 3 bases separating them. The CDR3 spells CASSYTGANVLTF. DNA for the CDR3: TGCGCCAGCAGCTACACTGGGGCCAACGTCCTGACTTTC.

The rearrangement links TRBV15 to TRBJ1-1; 8 bases line up with TRBD1. Looked up from germline, CDR1 is LNHNV and CDR2 is YYDKDF (reference sequence). The V and J ends lost 8 bases and 0 bases, in that order; junction bases with no gene match: 2. The CDR3 totals 13 residues. The DNA for the CDR3 is TGTGCCACCCGACAGGGGATGAACACTGAAGCTTTCTTT. Translating it yields CATRQGMNTEAFF.

The CDR3 protein is CASSLGGVQSYNEQFF. In DNA, the CDR3 is TGTGCCAGCTCACTCGGAGGAGTCCAATCCTACAATGAGCAGTTCTTC. This chain links TRBV18 with TRBJ2-1; maybe TRBD2 (5 bases). CDR1 and CDR2 from the germline V gene are KGHSH and LQKENI. The CDR3 loop spans 16 amino acids. V shed 4 bases and J shed 1 base, with 14 bases lying between them.

The chain employs TRBV5-1 and TRBJ2-5; perhaps TRBD1 as D (5 bases). Germline lookup yields CDR1 SGHRS and CDR2 YFSETQ. Trimming left V 0 bases short and J 5 bases short, with 14 bases between. The CDR3 is made up of 15 amino acids. The CDR3 protein is CASSLAVQAGETQYF. The CDR3 DNA follows: TGCGCCAGCAGCTTGGCAGTACAGGCTGGGGAGACCCAGTACTTC.

V is TRBV13 and J is TRBJ1-1; D not certain. CDR3 length equals 10 residues. Germline assignment: CDR1 PRHDT and CDR2 FYEKMQ (reference sequence). V was clipped by 8 bases and J by 10 bases, with 11 bases between them. CDR3 residues: CASGGVRAFF. The CDR3, as DNA: TGTGCCAGCGGAGGCGTGCGAGCTTTCTTT.

The chain combines TRBV28 with TRBJ2-7; D unresolved. This CDR3 is built from 12 residues. Germline V CDR1 and CDR2: MDHEN, SYDVKM. The germline V and J ends were trimmed by 4 bases and 3 bases, with 7 bases remaining between them. In DNA form, the CDR3 reads TGTGCCAGCAGTTCACCGGGCTACGAGCAGTACTTC. It is translated as CASSSPGYEQYF.

V and J are TRBV25-1 and TRBJ1-6, with TRBD1 matching over 9 bases. Germline loops: CDR1 MGHDK, CDR2 SYGVNS. V shed 1 base and J 3 bases; nucleotides not matched to a gene: 4. The CDR3 is 17 amino acids. The CDR3 sequence is CASSEWGQGNYNSPLHF. In DNA, the CDR3 is TGTGCCAGCAGTGAATGGGGACAGGGTAACTATAATTCACCCCTCCACTTT. The whole variable domain, remainder taken from reference TRBV25-1 and TRBJ1-6, is EADIYQTPRYLVIGTGKKITLECSQTMGHDKMYWYQQDPGMELHLIHYSYGVNSTEKGDLSSESTVSRIRTEHFPLTLESARPSHTSQYLCASSEWGQGNYNSPLHFGNGTRLTVT.

The chain joins TRBV29-1 to TRBJ2-7; D not certain. The CDR3 loop spans 11 amino acids. Germline CDR1 and CDR2: SQVTM and ANQGSEA. V dropped 5 bases and J dropped 5 bases, with 10 bases sitting between them. In DNA form, the CDR3 reads TGCAGCGTTACTGCCCGTGACGAGCAGTACTTC. Its protein is CSVTARDEQYF.

In its sample, this clone was seen once. The chain carries TRBV7-9 and TRBJ1-2, with D hard to call. V shed 4 bases and J shed 4 bases, with 13 bases lying between them. This CDR3 is built from 14 residues. The germline gives CDR1 SEHNR, CDR2 FQNEAQ (reference sequence). CDR3 region: CASSSEGSGYGYTF. The CDR3 DNA follows: TGTGCCAGCAGCTCGGAAGGGTCGGGCTATGGCTACACCTTC.

J is TRBJ1-2 and V is TRBV6-5; D perhaps matches TRBD1 (6 bases). V lost 6 bases and J 7 bases, leaving 18 bases between the germline ends. Looked up from germline, CDR1 is MNHEY and CDR2 is SVGAGI. CDR3 length equals 14 residues. The CDR3 reads CASSLRGLAGGYTF. Written as DNA, the CDR3 is TGTGCCAGCAGCCTCAGGGGTCTGGCCGGTGGCTACACCTTC.

The chain is built from TRBV27 and TRBJ1-5, with D perhaps TRBD1 (5 bases). Trimming left V 6 bases short and J 0 bases short, with 15 bases between. Germline V gene lookup returns CDR1 MNHEY and CDR2 SMNVEV (reference sequence). The CDR3 is 16 amino acids. The DNA of the CDR3 is TGTGCCAGCAGGTCCCAGGGAGAATATAGCAATCAGCCCCAGCATTTT. It yields the protein CASRSQGEYSNQPQHF.

CDR3 loop: CASSQDEREKETQYF. As DNA, the CDR3 is TGTGCCAGCAGCCAAGATGAGCGGGAAAAAGAGACCCAGTACTTC. The chain couples TRBV4-2 to TRBJ2-5, with 7 bases matching TRBD2. CDR3 length: 15 residues. Trimming removed 0 bases from V and 3 bases from J; junction bases left unmatched: 4. Germline values: CDR1 LGHNA, CDR2 YNFKEQ.

This chain joins TRBV5-1 and TRBJ1-2, with a weak D call TRBD1 (5 bases). CDR3 length: 14 residues. Trimming pared 5 bases from V and 5 bases from J, leaving 16 bases between. Germline assignment: CDR1 SGHRS and CDR2 YFSETQ. The CDR3 region is CASSLDGGAYGYTF. CDR3 coding DNA: TGCGCCAGCAGTCTTGACGGGGGTGCTTATGGCTACACCTTC.

This clone came up once. V is TRBV12-5 and J is TRBJ1-1; D perhaps matches TRBD1 (6 bases). This CDR3 has 15 amino acids. The germline V and J ends were trimmed by 0 bases and 5 bases, with 13 bases remaining between them. Germline lookup yields CDR1 LGHNT and CDR2 FRNRAP. The CDR3 reads CASGLVQGWDTEAFF. The CDR3, as DNA: TGTGCTAGTGGTTTGGTACAGGGATGGGATACTGAAGCTTTCTTT.

The genes are TRBV10-2 and TRBJ1-6; the D is unclear. V was cut by 3 bases and J by 9 bases, with 15 bases left in between. The CDR3 length is 15 residues. Germline values: CDR1 WSHSY, CDR2 SAAADI. The DNA of the CDR3 is TGCGCCAGCAGTGATAGAAGGGTGGTGGGTTCACCCCTCCACTTT. Its translation: CASSDRRVVGSPLHF.

The chain links TRBV13 to TRBJ2-7, with 11 nucleotides matching TRBD1. The V and J ends lost 3 bases and 7 bases, in that order; junction bases with no gene match: 5. CDR3 length: 14 amino acids. Per germline, CDR1 PRHDT and CDR2 FYEKMQ (reference sequence). CDR3 DNA sequence: TGTGCCAGCAGCTTCGGACAGGGGGCGAGAGAGCAGTACTTC. Translated: CASSFGQGAREQYF. The complete variable domain, with remaining parts taken from reference TRBV13 and TRBJ2-7, reads AAGVIQSPRHLIKEKRETATLKCYPIPRHDTVYWYQQGPGQDPQFLISFYEKMQSDKGSIPDRFSAQQFSDYHSELNMSSLELGDSALYFCASSFGQGAREQYFGPGTRLTVT.

The rearrangement links TRBV11-2 to TRBJ2-3; TRBD2 aligns across 10 bases. Per germline, CDR1 SGHAT and CDR2 FQNNGV. The CDR3 is 16 amino acids. V trimming: 4 bases; J trimming: 5 bases; junction bases outside the gene matches: 9. CDR3 in amino acids: CASSWLAGVPGDTQYF. The DNA of the CDR3 is TGTGCCAGCAGCTGGCTAGCGGGGGTCCCCGGAGATACGCAGTATTTT.

This chain uses TRBV2 with TRBJ1-5, with a possible D match to TRBD1 (6 bases). CDR3 length: 14 residues. Per the germline V gene, CDR1 is SNHLY and CDR2 is FYNNEI. V gave up 8 bases and J gave up 2 bases, with 13 bases separating them. CDR3 sequence (DNA): TGTGCCAGCGGGGAGACAGGTGGCAATCAGCCCCAGCATTTT. Translated, it gives CASGETGGNQPQHF.